These T cell receptor beta chains were read from a single sample in a study of blood T cell repertoires in COVID-19. Measured with immunoSEQ multiplex PCR; TCRdb has only the in-frame clones, and not every one. The top ten hold 8% to 10% of the sample, which has around 230,000 clones, around 83% seen once. The sequenced material came from peripheral blood. The source is a woman in her forties or fifties with acute or convalescent COVID-19. CDR3s include the opening cysteine and the closing phenylalanine or tryptophan. D genes are given only for firm matches. For some rows the clone size is stated as once, few or many, or as a class when expanded; others skip it.

>TRBD2|few|TRBV29-1|TRBJ2-7
TGCAGCGTTGGATCGCCTAGCGGGAGCTCCTACGAGCAGTACTTC
CSVGSPSGSSYEQYF
>-|-|TRBV7-9|TRBJ1-6
TGTGCCAGCACCCCCACCGGGAGTCAAGATTCACCCCTCCACTTT
CASTPTGSQDSPLHF
>TRBD2|-|TRBV29-1|TRBJ2-3
TGCAGCGTTGAAGAGTGGACTAGCGGGAGAAACCCAGATACGCAGTATTTT
CSVEEWTSGRNPDTQYF
>-|-|TRBV6-5|TRBJ1-1
TGTGCCAGCAGTTACGCTGGGGGCACAACTGGAGCTTTCTTT
CASSYAGGTTGAFF
>TRBD2|-|TRBV5-4|TRBJ2-7
TGTGCCAGCAGCTTTGGAATTAGCGGGAGGGGGCACGAGCAGTACTTC
CASSFGISGRGHEQYF
>-|-|TRBV10-3|TRBJ2-5
TGTGCCATCGGCGGAGGAGAGACCCAGTACTTC
CAIGGGETQYF
>TRBD2|-|TRBV5-1|TRBJ2-2
TGCGCCAGCAGCATCATAGCGGGAGTCGAGACCGGGGAGCTGTTTTTT
CASSIIAGVETGELFF
>TRBD2|once|TRBV18|TRBJ2-1
TGTGCCAGCTCGCCCCGACTAGCGGGAGGCGGTATTGGGAATGAGCAGTTCTTC
CASSPRLAGGGIGNEQFF
>TRBD2|-|TRBV2|TRBJ2-5
TGTGCCAGCTTGGGACTAGGAATTCAAGAGACCCAGTACTTC
CASLGLGIQETQYF
>-|-|TRBV28|TRBJ1-5
TGTGCCAGCAGTTACAACAGGGCTGGCAATCAGCCCCAGCATTTT
CASSYNRAGNQPQHF
>-|few|TRBV10-3|TRBJ2-1
TGTGCCATTAGGGGGATGGAAGGTGAGCAGTTCTTC
CAIRGMEGEQFF
>TRBD2|-|TRBV7-3|TRBJ2-1
TGTGCCAGCAGCCCCGGGGGGGCGGGAGGATCCTCCTACAATGAGCAGTTCTTC
CASSPGGAGGSSYNEQFF
>TRBD1|-|TRBV25-1|TRBJ1-2
TGTGCCAGCAGTCCCGGGACAGGGATAATTTCTAAACCGTACACCTTC
CASSPGTGIISKPYTF
>TRBD2|-|TRBV24-1|TRBJ2-1
TGTGCCACCCGCGGGAGAGGGGCTTACAATGAGCAGTTCTTC
CATRGRGAYNEQFF
>-|-|TRBV15|TRBJ1-2
TGTGCCACCAGCAGAGATCGCGCCTATGGCTACACCTTC
CATSRDRAYGYTF
>TRBD1|-|TRBV28|TRBJ2-1
TGTGCCAGCACCCCCTTACGCCGTGGGACAGGGAACCATGAGCAGTTCTTC
CASTPLRRGTGNHEQFF
>TRBD1|-|TRBV10-3|TRBJ2-7
TGTGCCATCAGTGGAGGAGGACAGGGGAGAGTCTCCTACGAGCAGTACTTC
CAISGGGQGRVSYEQYF
>TRBD2|once|TRBV18|TRBJ2-1
TGTGCCAGCTCACCAAGGACTAGCGGGAGGGGCTCCTACAATGAGCAGTTCTTC
CASSPRTSGRGSYNEQFF